This T cell receptor beta chain was identified during a study of blood T cell repertoires in COVID-19. For the study at large: The study drew acute and convalescent COVID-19 samples from the United States, Italy and Spain.

V lost 6 bases to trimming and J lost 4 bases, with 10 bases between them. Germline V CDR1 and CDR2: SGHDN, FVKESK. This CDR3 contains 13 residues. TCRdb's table, derived via immunoSEQ multiplex PCR, lists solely in-frame clones and lacks some. This table holds 60,000 to 80,000 clones, roughly 80% found once. The sequenced sample was PBMCs or T cells enriched from blood (not recorded which). This TCR was recovered from a woman aged 40 to 50 with acute COVID-19. The genes are TRBV14 and TRBJ1-3; D gene ambiguous. CDR3 sequence: CASSWGDGNTIYF. DNA of the CDR3: TGTGCCAGCAGTTGGGGAGACGGAAACACCATATATTTT.